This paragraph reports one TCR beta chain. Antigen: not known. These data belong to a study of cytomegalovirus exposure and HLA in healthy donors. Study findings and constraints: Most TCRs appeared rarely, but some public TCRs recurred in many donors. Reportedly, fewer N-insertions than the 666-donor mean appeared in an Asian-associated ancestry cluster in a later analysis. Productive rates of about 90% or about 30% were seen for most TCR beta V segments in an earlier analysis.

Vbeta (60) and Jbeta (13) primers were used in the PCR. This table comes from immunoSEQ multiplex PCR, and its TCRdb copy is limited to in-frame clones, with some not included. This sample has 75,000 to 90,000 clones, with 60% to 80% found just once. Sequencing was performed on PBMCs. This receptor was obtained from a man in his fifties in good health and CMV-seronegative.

CDR3 bases: TGTGCCAGCAGCCCCCAAAGCGGCGCCTACGAGCAGTACTTC. It translates to CASSPQSGAYEQYF. This rearrangement joins TRBV7-2 to TRBJ2-5, with a tentative D call TRBD2 (5 bases). The DNA end favors TRBJ2-7, so the J call may be wrong. CDR3 size: 14 residues. Germline V gene lookup returns CDR1 SGHTA and CDR2 FQGNSA.